This T cell receptor (beta chain) was sequenced for a study of patients and donors after allogeneic stem cell transplantation. Germline-derived CDR1 and CDR2 are KGHDR and SFDVKD. The CDR3 is made up of 14 amino acids. V lost 9 bases and J 2 bases, leaving 13 bases between the germline ends. TCRdb analysed the RT-PCR reads with MiXCR anew, one entry per CDR3 protein. This sample has approximately 200,000 distinct CDR3 sequences; around an eighth occur once, and the top ten carry around a tenth. This sequence originates from a human donor who was either an allogeneic HSCT recipient or a stem cell or donor lymphocyte infusion donor (not recorded which). It is not recorded whose cells these are; they may come from a transplant donor. The source material was blood, either unsorted or a sorted T cell fraction (not recorded which). The rearrangement uses TRBV24-1 and TRBJ1-5; D perhaps matches TRBD1 (6 bases). The chain's CDR3 is CATAGAGGNQPQHF. Written as DNA, the CDR3 is TGTGCCACCGCGGGCGCAGGGGGCAATCAGCCCCAGCATTTT.